These T cell receptor beta chains were read from a single sample in a study of blood T cell repertoires in COVID-19. Clones were sequenced by immunoSEQ multiplex PCR, and TCRdb holds only the in-frame ones, with some missing. The sample lists around 99,000 clones, roughly 80% occurring once. Material for sequencing was peripheral blood. The receptor source for this set is a woman aged 60-75 years with acute or convalescent COVID-19. Both conserved end residues are part of each CDR3. A D gene is named only where the DNA matches it firmly. For some rows the clone size is stated as once, few or many, or as a class when expanded; others skip it.

>TRBJ2-1|TRBV28|TRBD2|-
TGTGCCAGCAGTTCGCGACTAGGGACTAGCGGGAGGGCAGCGCATAATGAGCAGTTCTTC
CASSSRLGTSGRAAHNEQFF
>TRBJ2-5|TRBV4-2|-|few
TGTGCCAGCAGCGAGGGTGGCAGTGGGGAGACCCAGTACTTC
CASSEGGSGETQYF
>TRBJ1-2|TRBV28|-|-
TGTGCCAGCAGTTTTTCCGCTAACTATGGCTACACCTTC
CASSFSANYGYTF
>TRBJ1-2|TRBV28|TRBD1|few
TGTGCCAGCAAAACAGGGGGTAACTATGGCTACACCTTC
CASKTGGNYGYTF
>TRBJ2-7|TRBV7-9|TRBD1|-
TGTGCCAGCAGCTTCCAGGGGGCGCCGGGCGAGCAGTACTTC
CASSFQGAPGEQYF
>TRBJ2-3|TRBV5-1|TRBD2|-
TGCGCCAGCTGGGTAGCGGGGACCGATACGCAGTATTTT
CASWVAGTDTQYF
>TRBJ1-5|TRBV2|TRBD1|-
TGTGCCAGCAGCATCGACAGGGATCCTCAGCCCCAGCATTTT
CASSIDRDPQPQHF
>TRBJ1-2|TRBV7-6|-|-
TGTGCCAGCAGCCAGTACTATGGCTACACCTTC
CASSQYYGYTF
>TRBJ2-3|TRBV5-1|-|-
TGCGCCAGCAAGACTCAGGGGTCTGCCACAGATACGCAGTATTTT
CASKTQGSATDTQYF
>TRBJ2-7|TRBV2|-|-
TGTGCCAGCAGGGGCGAGTCCTCCGAGCAGTACTTC
CASRGESSEQYF
>TRBJ1-1|TRBV7-8|-|-
TGTGCCAGCGGAAACTACAGGGCGGGAGCTTTCTTT
CASGNYRAGAFF
>TRBJ2-7|TRBV5-1|-|-
TGCGCCAGCAGCTTGGGGGCGGGGGCTCCCTACGAGCAGTACTTC
CASSLGAGAPYEQYF
>TRBJ2-5|TRBV5-1|TRBD2|-
TGCGCCAGCAGCTCTGGACTAGCGGGGCAAGAGACCCAGTACTTC
CASSSGLAGQETQYF
>TRBJ1-5|TRBV7-2|-|-
TGTGCCAGCAGACTAGGGGGGGGCGGTCAGCCCCAGCATTTT
CASRLGGGGQPQHF
>TRBJ2-3|TRBV12-3/TRBV12-4|-|-
TGTGCCAGCAGTTTCTTAAGCACAGATACGCAGTATTTT
CASSFLSTDTQYF
>TRBJ1-1|TRBV11-2|TRBD1|-
TGTGCCAGCAGCCTCCTGCGAGGGGGCCGGGCTTTCTTT
CASSLLRGGRAFF
>TRBJ1-1|TRBV4-1|-|-
TGCGCCAGCAGCCAAGACGCCCCGGGGGGGCTTAGGGCTTTCTTT
CASSQDAPGGLRAFF
>TRBJ1-3|TRBV9|TRBD1|-
TGTGCCAGCAGCGTAGGACGGGGCGGGACAGGAGACACCATATATTTT
CASSVGRGGTGDTIYF
>TRBJ1-2|TRBV5-6|-|-
TGTGCCAGCAGCCGACCCGAGTCAGGGGCCTATGGCTACACCTTC
CASSRPESGAYGYTF
>TRBJ1-1|TRBV30|TRBD1|-
TGTGCCTGGAGTCTCCGGGACAGGGGGGTTCAAGCTTTCTTT
CAWSLRDRGVQAFF
>TRBJ2-1|TRBV3-1/TRBV3-2|-|-
TGTGCCAGCAGCCTACAGGGACCGGGCGAGCAGTTCTTC
CASSLQGPGEQFF
>TRBJ2-1|TRBV5-1|TRBD2|-
TGCGCCAGCAGGACTAGCGGGAGTCTTGTGCAGTTCTTC
CASRTSGSLVQFF
>TRBJ1-2|TRBV2|-|-
TGTGCCATCGGGACGGGAGTATATGGCTACACCTTC
CAIGTGVYGYTF
>TRBJ1-1|TRBV6-5|-|-
TGTGCCAGCAGTTTGACAGGGAACACTGAAGCTTTCTTT
CASSLTGNTEAFF
>TRBJ2-3|TRBV20-1|-|-
TGCAGTGCGAGTTGGCTTCTAGACCCAGATACGCAGTATTTT
CSASWLLDPDTQYF
>TRBJ1-1|TRBV20-1|-|-
TGCAGTGCTAGAGGTGCGACTGAAGCTTTCTTT
CSARGATEAFF
>TRBJ1-4|TRBV11-3|-|-
TGTGCCAGCTCCCTTTTTCAAAAACTGTTTTTT
CASSLFQKLFF
>TRBJ1-4|TRBV5-1|-|-
TGCGCCAGCAGCTCCTCATCCCGGGAAAGTAATGAAAAACTGTTTTTT
CASSSSSRESNEKLFF
>TRBJ2-7|TRBV6-2/TRBV6-3|-|-
TGTGCCAGCACCCCTCCGGGTGACTACGAGCAGTACTTC
CASTPPGDYEQYF
>TRBJ1-4|TRBV20-1|TRBD1|many
TGCAGTGCTAGTACGCCCCCCACAGGGGTGGGTCATGAAAAACTGTTTTTT
CSASTPPTGVGHEKLFF
>TRBJ1-1|TRBV11-2|-|once
TGTGCCAGCAGCGTCGGCCTGACTGAGGGCACTGAAGCTTTCTTT
CASSVGLTEGTEAFF
>TRBJ2-1|TRBV2|-|-
TGTGCCAGCAGCCGGAGGGCTGAGCAGTTCTTC
CASSRRAEQFF
>TRBJ1-1|TRBV7-9|TRBD1|-
TGTGCCAGCAGCTCGCGCAGGACAGGGGAGATTAAAATTACTGAAGCTTTCTTT
CASSSRRTGEIKITEAFF
>TRBJ1-2|TRBV27|TRBD1|-
TGTGCCAGCAGTTTGGGACAGGGGGAGGGTGGCTACACCTTC
CASSLGQGEGGYTF
>TRBJ2-5|TRBV29-1|-|-
TGCAGCGCCCGGCCGGGGAGGAGGGAGACCCAGTACTTC
CSARPGRRETQYF
>TRBJ1-5|TRBV3-1/TRBV3-2|-|-
TGTGCCAGCAGCCAAGAGGGGGGACGGCCCCAGCATTTT
CASSQEGGRPQHF
>TRBJ2-7|TRBV19|TRBD2|-
TGTGCCAGTAGTATCCGCCCGGGAGGGAGCTCCTACGAGCAGTACTTC
CASSIRPGGSSYEQYF
>TRBJ1-1|TRBV29-1|TRBD1|-
TGCAGCGTTATGACAGGGGGGAACACTGAAGCTTTCTTT
CSVMTGGNTEAFF
>TRBJ2-7|TRBV3-1/TRBV3-2|TRBD2|few
TGTGCCAGCAGCCAAGATAGCGGGGCCACCTACGAGCAGTACTTC
CASSQDSGATYEQYF
>TRBJ2-3|TRBV4-1|-|-
TGCGCCAGCAGCCATGCGGAGGGCCGAGATACGCAGTATTTT
CASSHAEGRDTQYF
>TRBJ2-7|TRBV25-1|TRBD1|-
TGTGCCAGCAGCCCCACCCGGACAGGGCTCTACGAGCAGTACTTC
CASSPTRTGLYEQYF
>TRBJ2-2|TRBV11-3|-|-
TGTGCCAGCAGCACGGGACGCCGGGGGTGGGCGAACACCGGGGAGCTGTTTTTT
CASSTGRRGWANTGELFF
>TRBJ2-1|TRBV20-1|TRBD2|-
TGCAGTGCTAGTGATATGAGGAGGGGAGGGAATGAGCAGTTCTTC
CSASDMRRGGNEQFF
>TRBJ1-2|TRBV3-1/TRBV3-2|TRBD1|-
TGTGCCAGCTCTGGACAGGGTATGTGGTATCATGGCTACACCTTC
CASSGQGMWYHGYTF
>TRBJ2-3|TRBV27|-|-
TGTGCCAGCAGTTTAGTAGGGGTTGCAGATACGCAGTATTTT
CASSLVGVADTQYF
>TRBJ2-3|TRBV7-2|-|-
TGTGCCAGCAGCTTCATTACTGAGCAGTATTTT
CASSFITEQYF
>TRBJ1-2|TRBV28|-|-
TGTGCCAGCAGTGCAACTTCCAGGGGAATAGGTGGCTACACCTTC
CASSATSRGIGGYTF
>TRBJ2-7|TRBV28|-|-
TGTGCCAGCAGTTTGGGGACATCTATCTTCGAGCAGTACTTC
CASSLGTSIFEQYF
>TRBJ2-1|TRBV7-6|TRBD2|-
TGTGCCAGCAGCTTACGCGGTGGCGCGGGTACAAGCGGGGATGAGCAGTTCTTC
CASSLRGGAGTSGDEQFF
>TRBJ2-2|TRBV3-1/TRBV3-2|-|-
TGTGCCAGCAGCCAGGCCTCCGGGGAGCTGTTTTTT
CASSQASGELFF